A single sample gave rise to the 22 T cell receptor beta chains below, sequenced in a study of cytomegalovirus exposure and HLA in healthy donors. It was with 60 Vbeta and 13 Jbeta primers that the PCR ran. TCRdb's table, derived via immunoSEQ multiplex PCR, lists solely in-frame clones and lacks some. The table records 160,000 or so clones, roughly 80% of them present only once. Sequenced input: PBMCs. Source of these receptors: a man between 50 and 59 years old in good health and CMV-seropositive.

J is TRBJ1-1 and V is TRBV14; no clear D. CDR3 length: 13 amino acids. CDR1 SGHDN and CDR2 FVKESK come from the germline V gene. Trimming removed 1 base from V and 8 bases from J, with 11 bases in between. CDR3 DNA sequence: TGTGCCAGCAGCCAAGTCCCGAGGGTGGAAGCTTTCTTT. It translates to CASSQVPRVEAFF.

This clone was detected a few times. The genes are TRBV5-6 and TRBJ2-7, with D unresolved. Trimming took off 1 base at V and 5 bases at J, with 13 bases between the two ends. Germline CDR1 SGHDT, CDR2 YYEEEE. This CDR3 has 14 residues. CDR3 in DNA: TGTGCCAGCAGCTTGATAGTGGTAGTTGACGAGCAGTACTTC. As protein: CASSLIVVVDEQYF.

CDR3 in DNA: TGTGCCAGCAGCACCCACGCGAGCTCCTACGAGCAGTACTTC. It is translated as CASSTHASSYEQYF. The chain is built from TRBV11-2 and TRBJ2-7; D is ambiguous. Germline CDR1 SGHAT, CDR2 FQNNGV. Trimming left V 5 bases short and J 0 bases short, with 11 bases between. This CDR3 is built from 14 residues. The full variable domain, with the rest looked up from reference TRBV11-2 and TRBJ2-7, is EAGVAQSPRYKIIEKRQSVAFWCNPISGHATLYWYQQILGQGPKLLIQFQNNGVVDDSQLPKDRFSAERLKGVDSTLKIQPAKLEDSAVYLCASSTHASSYEQYFGPGTRLTVT.

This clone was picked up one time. The CDR3 reads CASSAQDQPQHF. The CDR3 DNA reads as TGTGCCAGCAGTGCCCAGGATCAGCCCCAGCATTTT. This chain links TRBV2 with TRBJ1-5; D uncertain. V gave up 4 bases and J gave up 5 bases, with 6 bases separating them. The CDR3 loop spans 12 amino acids. Germline CDR1 reads SNHLY; CDR2 reads FYNNEI.

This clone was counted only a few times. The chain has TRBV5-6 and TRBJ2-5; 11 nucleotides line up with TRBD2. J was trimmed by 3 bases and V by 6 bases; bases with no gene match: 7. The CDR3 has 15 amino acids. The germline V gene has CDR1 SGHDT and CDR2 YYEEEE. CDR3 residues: CASNAQGLAEETQYF. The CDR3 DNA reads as TGTGCCAGCAACGCCCAGGGACTAGCGGAAGAGACCCAGTACTTC.

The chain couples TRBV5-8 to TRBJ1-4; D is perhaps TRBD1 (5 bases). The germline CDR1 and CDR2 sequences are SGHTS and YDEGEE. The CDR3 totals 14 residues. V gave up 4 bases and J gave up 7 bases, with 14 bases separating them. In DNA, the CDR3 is TGTGCCAGCAGCCCGGACTGGGGGGGTGAAAAACTGTTTTTT. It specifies CASSPDWGGEKLFF.

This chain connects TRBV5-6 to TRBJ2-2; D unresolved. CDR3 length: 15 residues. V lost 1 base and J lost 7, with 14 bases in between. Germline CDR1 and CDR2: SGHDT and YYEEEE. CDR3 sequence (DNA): TGTGCCAGCAGCTTGCCCTACAGTGGGCACGGGGAGCTGTTTTTT. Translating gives CASSLPYSGHGELFF. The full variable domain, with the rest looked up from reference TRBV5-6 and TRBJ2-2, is DAGVTQSPTHLIKTRGQQVTLRCSPKSGHDTVSWYQQALGQGPQFIFQYYEEEERQRGNFPDRFSGHQFPNYSSELNVNALLLGDSALYLCASSLPYSGHGELFFGEGSRLTVL.

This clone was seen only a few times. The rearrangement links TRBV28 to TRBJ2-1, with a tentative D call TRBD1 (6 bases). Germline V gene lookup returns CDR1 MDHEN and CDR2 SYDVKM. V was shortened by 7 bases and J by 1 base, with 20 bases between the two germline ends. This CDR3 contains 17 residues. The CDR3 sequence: CASTSAGASHSYNEQFF. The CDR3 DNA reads TGTGCCAGCACCTCAGCAGGGGCGAGTCATTCCTACAATGAGCAGTTCTTC. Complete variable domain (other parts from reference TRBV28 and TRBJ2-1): DVKVTQSSRYLVKRTGEKVFLECVQDMDHENMFWYRQDPGLGLRLIYFSYDVKMKEKGDIPEGYSVSREKKERFSLILESASTNQTSMYLCASTSAGASHSYNEQFFGPGTRLTVL.

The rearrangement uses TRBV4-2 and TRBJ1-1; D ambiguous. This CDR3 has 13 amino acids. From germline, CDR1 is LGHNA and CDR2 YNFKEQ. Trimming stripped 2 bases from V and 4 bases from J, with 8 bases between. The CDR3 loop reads CASSQLSITEAFF. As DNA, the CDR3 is TGTGCCAGCAGCCAATTGAGTATCACTGAAGCTTTCTTT.

CDR3: CASSLWRESNQPQHF. CDR3 bases: TGTGCCAGCAGTTTATGGAGGGAAAGCAATCAGCCCCAGCATTTT. The chain joins TRBV28 to TRBJ1-5, with D unclear. This CDR3 is 15 amino acids long. Germline V CDR1 and CDR2: MDHEN, SYDVKM. V dropped 0 bases and J dropped 1 base, with 7 bases sitting between them.

In DNA, the CDR3 is TGCGCCAGCAGCCTCCCCCGGGGGATTAGCACAGATACGCAGTATTTT. It translates to CASSLPRGISTDTQYF. The chain links TRBV5-1 to TRBJ2-3, with D possibly TRBD2 on 6 matching bases. CDR1 is SGHRS and CDR2 is YFSETQ in the germline V gene. This CDR3 region has 16 residues. Trimming pared 4 bases from V and 0 bases from J, leaving 15 bases between.

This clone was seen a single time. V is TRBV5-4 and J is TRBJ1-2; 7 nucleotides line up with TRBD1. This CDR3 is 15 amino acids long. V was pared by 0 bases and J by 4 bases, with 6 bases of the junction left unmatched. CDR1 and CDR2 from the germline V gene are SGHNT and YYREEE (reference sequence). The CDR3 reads CASSLEQGRLYGYTF. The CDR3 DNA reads TGTGCCAGCAGCTTGGAACAGGGGCGTCTCTATGGCTACACCTTC.

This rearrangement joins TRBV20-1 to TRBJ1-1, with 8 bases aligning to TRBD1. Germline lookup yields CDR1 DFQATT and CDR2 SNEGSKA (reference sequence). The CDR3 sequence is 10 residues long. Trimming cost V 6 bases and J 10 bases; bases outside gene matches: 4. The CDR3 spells CSARDRGAFF. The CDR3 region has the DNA TGCAGTGCACGAGACAGGGGAGCTTTCTTT.

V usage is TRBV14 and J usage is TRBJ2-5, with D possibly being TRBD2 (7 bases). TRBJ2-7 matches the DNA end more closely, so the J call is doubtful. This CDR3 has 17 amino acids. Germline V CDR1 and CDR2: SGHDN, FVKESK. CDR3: CASSQRGGGRSHYEQYF. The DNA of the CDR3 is TGTGCCAGCAGCCAAAGGGGAGGGGGACGCTCCCACTACGAGCAGTACTTC.

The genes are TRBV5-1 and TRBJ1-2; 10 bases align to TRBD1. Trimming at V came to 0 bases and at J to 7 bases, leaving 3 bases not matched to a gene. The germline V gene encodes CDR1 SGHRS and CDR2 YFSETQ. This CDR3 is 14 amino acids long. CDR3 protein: CASSLAGQGGGYTF. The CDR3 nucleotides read TGCGCCAGCAGCTTGGCTGGACAGGGGGGTGGCTACACCTTC.

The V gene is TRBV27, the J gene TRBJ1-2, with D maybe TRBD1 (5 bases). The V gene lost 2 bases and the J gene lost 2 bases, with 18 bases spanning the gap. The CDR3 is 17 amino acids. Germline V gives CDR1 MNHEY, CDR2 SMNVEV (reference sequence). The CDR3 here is CASSLTTEGNINYGYTF. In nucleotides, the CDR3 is TGTGCCAGCAGTTTAACGACAGAAGGAAATATCAACTATGGCTACACCTTC.

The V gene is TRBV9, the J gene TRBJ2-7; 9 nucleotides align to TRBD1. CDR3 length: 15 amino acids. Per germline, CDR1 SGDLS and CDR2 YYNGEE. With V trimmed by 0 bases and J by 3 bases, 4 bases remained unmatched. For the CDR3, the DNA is TGTGCCAGCAGCGTAGGAGGGACAGGGAACTACGAGCAGTACTTC. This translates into CASSVGGTGNYEQYF.

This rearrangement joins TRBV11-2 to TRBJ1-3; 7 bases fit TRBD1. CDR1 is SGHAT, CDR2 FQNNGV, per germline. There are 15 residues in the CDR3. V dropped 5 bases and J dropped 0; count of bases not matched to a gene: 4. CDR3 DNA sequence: TGTGCCAGCAGCATCGGGACAGCCTCTGGAAACACCATATATTTT. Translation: CASSIGTASGNTIYF.

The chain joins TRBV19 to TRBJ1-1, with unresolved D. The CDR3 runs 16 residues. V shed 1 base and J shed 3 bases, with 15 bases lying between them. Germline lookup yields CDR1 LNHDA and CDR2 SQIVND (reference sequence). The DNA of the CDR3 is TGTGCCAGTAGTATAGGCGGGTACGGAGTAGACACTGAAGCTTTCTTT. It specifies CASSIGGYGVDTEAFF.

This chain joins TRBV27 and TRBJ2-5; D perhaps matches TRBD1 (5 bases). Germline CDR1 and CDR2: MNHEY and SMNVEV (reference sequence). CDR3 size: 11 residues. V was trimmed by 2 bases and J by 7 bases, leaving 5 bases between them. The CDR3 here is CASSLRGTQYF. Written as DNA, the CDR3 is TGTGCCAGCAGTTTAAGGGGGACCCAGTACTTC.

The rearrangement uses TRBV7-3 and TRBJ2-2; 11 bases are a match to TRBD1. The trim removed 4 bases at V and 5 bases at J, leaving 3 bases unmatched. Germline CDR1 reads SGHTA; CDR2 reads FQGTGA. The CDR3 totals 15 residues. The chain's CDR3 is CASSYGTGGTGELFF. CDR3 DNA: TGTGCCAGCAGCTACGGGACAGGGGGAACCGGGGAGCTGTTTTTT.

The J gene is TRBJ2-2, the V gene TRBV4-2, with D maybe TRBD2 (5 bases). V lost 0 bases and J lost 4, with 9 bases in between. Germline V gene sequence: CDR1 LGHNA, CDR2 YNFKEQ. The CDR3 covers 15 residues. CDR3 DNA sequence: TGTGCCAGCAGCCAAGATCCGGGGAGCACCGGGGAGCTGTTTTTT. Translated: CASSQDPGSTGELFF.